The TCR beta chain under discussion was sequenced for a study of blood T cell repertoires in COVID-19. Study information: Sites across the United States, Italy and Spain contributed samples from acute and convalescent COVID-19. T cells, B-cell-depleted T cells, or PBMCs supplied cDNA or gDNA.

Per the study methods: It was from reference gene primer amplification that nucleated cell counts were estimated. Assay: immunoSEQ multiplex PCR; the TCRdb copy retains only in-frame clones and omits some. V, J and clone size reflect that table, while D and trimming were determined from the DNA. The sample has roughly 130,000 clones; roughly 90% are singletons. The CDR3 extends over 17 amino acids. Deletions cut 2 bases from V and 4 bases from J, with 20 bases between. CDR1 KGHSH and CDR2 LQKENI come from the germline V gene. This clonotype originated in a man aged 45 to 65 with active COVID-19. The V gene is TRBV18, the J gene TRBJ1-2, with D possibly TRBD1 on 5 matching bases. Material: peripheral blood. Here the CDR3 DNA reads TGTGCCAGCTCACCATATACAGTTGATGGGGGGACCTATGGCTACACCTTC. The encoded protein is CASSPYTVDGGTYGYTF.